This T cell receptor (beta chain) was sequenced in a study of CD8 T cells in ankylosing spondylitis. Study-wide results and limits: Roughly 8 highly homologous variants made up a TCR beta motif, and this motif appeared characteristic of ankylosing spondylitis blood.

This clonotype was observed a few times. No antigen is known for it. Making use of molecular barcodes, quantitative 5'-RACE generated TCR beta libraries. TCRdb independently ran MiXCR on the 5' RACE reads; one entry per CDR3 protein. The sample lists about 500,000 distinct CDR3 sequences, approximately 5% occurring once. Trimming took off 4 bases at V and 5 bases at J, with 17 bases between the two ends. Germline values: CDR1 MGHDK, CDR2 SYGVNS. The CDR3 spans 15 residues. Material: blood, either unsorted or a sorted T cell fraction (not recorded which). The TCR comes from a male donor with ankylosing spondylitis. The chain couples TRBV25-1 to TRBJ2-5, with D possibly being TRBD1 or TRBD2 (5 bases each). The CDR3 coding sequence is TGTGCCAGCAGTGTCCGGGGCTCAGGCGGGGAGACCCAGTACTTC. The encoded protein is CASSVRGSGGETQYF. Together with reference TRBV25-1 and TRBJ2-5, the CDR3 gives the full variable domain: EADIYQTPRYLVIGTGKKITLECSQTMGHDKMYWYQQDPGMELHLIHYSYGVNSTEKGDLSSESTVSRIRTEHFPLTLESARPSHTSQYLCASSVRGSGGETQYFGPGTRLLVL.